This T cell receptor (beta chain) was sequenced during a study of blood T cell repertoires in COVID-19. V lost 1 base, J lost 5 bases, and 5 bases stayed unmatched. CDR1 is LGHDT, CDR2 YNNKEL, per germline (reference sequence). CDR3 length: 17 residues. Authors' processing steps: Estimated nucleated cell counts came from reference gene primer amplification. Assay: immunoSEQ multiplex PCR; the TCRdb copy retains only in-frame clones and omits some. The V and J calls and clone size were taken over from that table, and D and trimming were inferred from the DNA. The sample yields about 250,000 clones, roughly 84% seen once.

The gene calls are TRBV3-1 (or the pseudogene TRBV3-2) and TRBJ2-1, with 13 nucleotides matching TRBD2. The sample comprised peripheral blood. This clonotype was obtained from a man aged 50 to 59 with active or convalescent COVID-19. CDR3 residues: CASSQGITSGGDNEQFF. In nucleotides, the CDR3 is TGTGCCAGCAGCCAAGGAATAACTAGCGGGGGGGACAATGAGCAGTTCTTC.